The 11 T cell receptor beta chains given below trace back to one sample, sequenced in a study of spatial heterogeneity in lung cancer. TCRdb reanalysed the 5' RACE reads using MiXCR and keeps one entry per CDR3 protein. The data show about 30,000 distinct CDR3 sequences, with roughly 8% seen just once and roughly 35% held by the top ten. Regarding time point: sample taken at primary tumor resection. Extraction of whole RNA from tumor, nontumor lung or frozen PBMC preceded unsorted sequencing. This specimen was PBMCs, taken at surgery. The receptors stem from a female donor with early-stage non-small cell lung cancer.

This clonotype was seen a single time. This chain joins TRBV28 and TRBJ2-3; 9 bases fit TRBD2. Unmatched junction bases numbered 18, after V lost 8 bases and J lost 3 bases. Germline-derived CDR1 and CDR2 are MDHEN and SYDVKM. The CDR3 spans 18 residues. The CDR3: CASPPGREGLSSTDTQYF. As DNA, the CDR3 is TGTGCCAGCCCCCCCGGGCGGGAGGGCCTTTCATCAACAGATACGCAGTATTTT.

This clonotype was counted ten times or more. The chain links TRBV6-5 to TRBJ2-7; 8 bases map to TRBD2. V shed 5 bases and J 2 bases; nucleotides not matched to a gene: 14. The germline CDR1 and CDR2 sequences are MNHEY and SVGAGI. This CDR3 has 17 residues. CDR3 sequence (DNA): TGTGCCAGCAGTCCCTCCCTTGGCGGGAGGAAGGCCTACGAGCAGTACTTC. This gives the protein CASSPSLGGRKAYEQYF.

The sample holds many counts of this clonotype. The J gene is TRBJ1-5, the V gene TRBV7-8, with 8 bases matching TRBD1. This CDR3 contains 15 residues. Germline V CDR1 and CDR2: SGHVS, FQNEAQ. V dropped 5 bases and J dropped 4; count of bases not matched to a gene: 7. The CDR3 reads CASSARQGRNQPQHF. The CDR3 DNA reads TGTGCCAGCAGCGCAAGACAGGGGAGGAATCAGCCCCAGCATTTT.

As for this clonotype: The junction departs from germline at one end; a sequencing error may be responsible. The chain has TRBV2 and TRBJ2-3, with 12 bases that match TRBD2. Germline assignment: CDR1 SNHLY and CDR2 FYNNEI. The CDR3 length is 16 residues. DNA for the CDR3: TGTGTCAGCAGCGATAGACTAGCGGGGGGCACAGATACGCAGTATTTT. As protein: CVSSDRLAGGTDTQYF. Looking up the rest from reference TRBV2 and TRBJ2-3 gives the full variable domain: EPEVTQTPSHQVTQMGQEVILRCVPISNHLYFYWYRQILGQKVEFLVSFYNNEISEKSEIFDDQFSVERPDGSNFTLKIRSTKLEDSAMYFCVSSDRLAGGTDTQYFGPGTRLTVL.

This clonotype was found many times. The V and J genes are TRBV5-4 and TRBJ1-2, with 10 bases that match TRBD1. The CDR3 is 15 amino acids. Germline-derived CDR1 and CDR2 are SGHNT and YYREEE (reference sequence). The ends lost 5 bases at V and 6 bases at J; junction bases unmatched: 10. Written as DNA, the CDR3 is TGTGCCAGCAGTCGTGCCTGGGACAGGGGAGATGGCTACACCTTC. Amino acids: CASSRAWDRGDGYTF.

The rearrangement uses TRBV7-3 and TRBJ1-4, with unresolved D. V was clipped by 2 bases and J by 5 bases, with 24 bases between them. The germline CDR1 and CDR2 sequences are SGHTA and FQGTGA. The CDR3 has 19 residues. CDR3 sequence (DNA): TGTGCCAGCAGCTTAGATTATGGACGAACCGACGTTCCCAATGAAAAACTGTTTTTT. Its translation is CASSLDYGRTDVPNEKLFF. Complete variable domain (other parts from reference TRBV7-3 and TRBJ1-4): GAGVSQTPSNKVTEKGKYVELRCDPISGHTALYWYRQSLGQGPEFLIYFQGTGAADDSGLPNDRFFAVRPEGSVSTLKIQRTERGDSAVYLCASSLDYGRTDVPNEKLFFGSGTQLSVL.

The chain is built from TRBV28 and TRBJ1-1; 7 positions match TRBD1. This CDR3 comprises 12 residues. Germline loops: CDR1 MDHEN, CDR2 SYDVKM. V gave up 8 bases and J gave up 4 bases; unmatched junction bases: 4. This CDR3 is CASQGGGTEAFF. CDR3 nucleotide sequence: TGTGCCAGCCAAGGGGGCGGCACTGAAGCTTTCTTT.

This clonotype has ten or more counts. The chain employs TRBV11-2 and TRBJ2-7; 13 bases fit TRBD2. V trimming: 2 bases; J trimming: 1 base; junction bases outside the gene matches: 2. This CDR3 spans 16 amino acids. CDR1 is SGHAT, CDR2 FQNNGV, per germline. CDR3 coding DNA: TGTGCCAGCAGCTTATGGGGACTAGCGGGGTCCTACGAGCAGTACTTC. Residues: CASSLWGLAGSYEQYF.

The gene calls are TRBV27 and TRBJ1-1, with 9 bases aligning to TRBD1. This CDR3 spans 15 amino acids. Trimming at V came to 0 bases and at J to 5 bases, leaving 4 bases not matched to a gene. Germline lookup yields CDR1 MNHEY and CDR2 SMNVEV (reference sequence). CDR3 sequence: CASSLSRQGGTEAFF. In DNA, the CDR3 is TGTGCCAGCAGTTTATCGCGACAGGGGGGGACTGAAGCTTTCTTT.

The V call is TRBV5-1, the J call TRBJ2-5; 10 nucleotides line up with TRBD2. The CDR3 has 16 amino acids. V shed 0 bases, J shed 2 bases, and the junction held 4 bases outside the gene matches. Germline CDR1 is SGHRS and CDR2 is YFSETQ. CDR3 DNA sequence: TGCGCCAGCAGCTTGGTTGGACTAGCGGCTCAAGAGACCCAGTACTTC. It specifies CASSLVGLAAQETQYF.

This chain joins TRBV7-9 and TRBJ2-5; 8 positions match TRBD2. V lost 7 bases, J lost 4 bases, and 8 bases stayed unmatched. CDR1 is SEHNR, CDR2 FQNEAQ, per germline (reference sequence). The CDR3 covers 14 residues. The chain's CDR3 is CASTKAGLAETQYF. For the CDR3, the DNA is TGTGCCAGCACCAAGGCAGGACTAGCAGAGACCCAGTACTTC. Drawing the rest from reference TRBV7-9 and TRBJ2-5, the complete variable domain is DTGVSQNPRHKITKRGQNVTFRCDPISEHNRLYWYRQTLGQGPEFLTYFQNEAQLEKSRLLSDRFSAERPKGSFSTLEIQRTEQGDSAMYLCASTKAGLAETQYFGPGTRLLVL.